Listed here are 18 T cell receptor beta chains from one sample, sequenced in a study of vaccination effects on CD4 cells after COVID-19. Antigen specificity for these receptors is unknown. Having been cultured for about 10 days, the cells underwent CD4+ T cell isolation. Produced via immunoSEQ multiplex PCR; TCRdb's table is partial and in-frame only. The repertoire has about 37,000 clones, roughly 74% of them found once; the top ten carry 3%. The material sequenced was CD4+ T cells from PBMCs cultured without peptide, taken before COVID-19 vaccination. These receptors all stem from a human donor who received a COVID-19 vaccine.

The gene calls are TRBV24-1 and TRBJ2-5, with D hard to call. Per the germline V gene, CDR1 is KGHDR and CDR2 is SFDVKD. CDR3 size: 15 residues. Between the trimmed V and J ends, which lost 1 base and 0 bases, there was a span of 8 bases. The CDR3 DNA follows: TGTGCCACCAGTGATTTTGACGGCAACCAAGAGACCCAGTACTTC. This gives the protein CATSDFDGNQETQYF.

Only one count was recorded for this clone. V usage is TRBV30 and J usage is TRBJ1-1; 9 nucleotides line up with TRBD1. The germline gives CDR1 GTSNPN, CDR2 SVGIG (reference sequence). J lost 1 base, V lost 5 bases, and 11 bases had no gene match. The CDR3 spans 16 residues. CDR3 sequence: CAWVLRDRVSNTEAFF. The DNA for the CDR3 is TGTGCCTGGGTCCTCCGGGACAGGGTATCGAACACTGAAGCTTTCTTT. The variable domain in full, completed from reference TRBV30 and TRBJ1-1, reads SQTIHQWPATLVQPVGSPLSLECTVEGTSNPNLYWYRQAAGRGLQLLFYSVGIGQISSEVPQNLSASRPQDRQFILSSKKLLLSDSGFYLCAWVLRDRVSNTEAFFGQGTRLTVV.

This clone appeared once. This CDR3 is CASSLGGPSYEQYF. CDR3 bases: TGTGCCAGCAGCTTGGGTGGGCCCTCCTACGAGCAGTACTTC. J is TRBJ2-7 and V is TRBV7-2; no clear D. This CDR3 has 14 residues. Germline CDR1 and CDR2: SGHTA and FQGNSA. V lost 3 bases, J lost 0 bases, and 9 bases lay in between.

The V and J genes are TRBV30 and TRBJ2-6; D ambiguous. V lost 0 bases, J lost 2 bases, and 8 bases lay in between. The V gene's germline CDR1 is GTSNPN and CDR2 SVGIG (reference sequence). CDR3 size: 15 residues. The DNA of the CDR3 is TGTGCCTGGAGTGTAGTGGCGACTGGGGCCAACGTCCTGACTTTC. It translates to CAWSVVATGANVLTF.

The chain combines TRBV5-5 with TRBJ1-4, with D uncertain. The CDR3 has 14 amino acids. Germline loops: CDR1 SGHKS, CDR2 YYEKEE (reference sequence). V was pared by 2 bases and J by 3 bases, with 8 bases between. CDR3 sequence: CASSFSAANEKLFF. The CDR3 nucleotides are TGTGCCAGCAGCTTTTCGGCCGCTAATGAAAAACTGTTTTTT.

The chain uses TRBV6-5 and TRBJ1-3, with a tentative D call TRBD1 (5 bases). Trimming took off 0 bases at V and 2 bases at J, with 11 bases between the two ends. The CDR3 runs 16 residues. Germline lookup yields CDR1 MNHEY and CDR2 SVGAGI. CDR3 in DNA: TGTGCCAGCAGTTACTCCCGACAGTACGCTGGAAACACCATATATTTT. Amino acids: CASSYSRQYAGNTIYF.

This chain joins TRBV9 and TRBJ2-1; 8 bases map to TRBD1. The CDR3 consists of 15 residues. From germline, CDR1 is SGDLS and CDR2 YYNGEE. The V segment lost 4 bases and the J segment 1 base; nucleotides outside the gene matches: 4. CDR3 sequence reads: CASSPRDRSYNEQFF. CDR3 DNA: TGTGCCAGCAGCCCCCGGGACAGGTCCTACAATGAGCAGTTCTTC.

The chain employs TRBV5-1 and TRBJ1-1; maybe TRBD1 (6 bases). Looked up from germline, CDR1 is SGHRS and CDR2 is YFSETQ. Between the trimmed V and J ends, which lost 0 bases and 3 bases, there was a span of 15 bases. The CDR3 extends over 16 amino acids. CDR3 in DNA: TGCGCCAGCAGCTTGGTCACTTTCAGGGGAGACACTGAAGCTTTCTTT. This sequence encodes CASSLVTFRGDTEAFF.

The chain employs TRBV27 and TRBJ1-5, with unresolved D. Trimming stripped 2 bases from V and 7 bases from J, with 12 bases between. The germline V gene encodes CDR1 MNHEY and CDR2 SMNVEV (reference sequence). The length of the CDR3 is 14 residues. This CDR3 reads CASSLGRVGQPQHF. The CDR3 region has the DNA TGTGCCAGCAGTTTAGGAAGGGTTGGACAGCCCCAGCATTTT.

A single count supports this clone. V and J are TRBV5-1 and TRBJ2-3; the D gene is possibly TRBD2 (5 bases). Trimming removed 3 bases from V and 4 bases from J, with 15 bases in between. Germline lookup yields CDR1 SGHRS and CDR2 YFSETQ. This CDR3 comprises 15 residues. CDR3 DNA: TGCGCCAGCAGCTCCCCGGACTCCCCCCCAGATACGCAGTATTTT. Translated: CASSSPDSPPDTQYF.

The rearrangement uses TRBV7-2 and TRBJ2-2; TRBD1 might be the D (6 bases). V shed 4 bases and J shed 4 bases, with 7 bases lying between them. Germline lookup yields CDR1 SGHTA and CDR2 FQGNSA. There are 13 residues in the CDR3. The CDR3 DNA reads TGTGCCAGCAGCTCACAGGGCACCGGGGAGCTGTTTTTT. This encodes CASSSQGTGELFF.

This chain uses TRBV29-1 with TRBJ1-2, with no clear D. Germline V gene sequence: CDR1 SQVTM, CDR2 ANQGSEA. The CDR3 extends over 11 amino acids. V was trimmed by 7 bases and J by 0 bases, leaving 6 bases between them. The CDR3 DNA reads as TGCAGCGCTCGATCTAACTATGGCTACACCTTC. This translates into CSARSNYGYTF.

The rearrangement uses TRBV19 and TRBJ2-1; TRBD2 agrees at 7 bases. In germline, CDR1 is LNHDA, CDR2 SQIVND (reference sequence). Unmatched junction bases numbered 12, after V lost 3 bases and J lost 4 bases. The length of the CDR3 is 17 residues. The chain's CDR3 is CASSIGGRALSYNEQFF. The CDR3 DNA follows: TGTGCCAGTAGTATCGGGGGGAGGGCCTTATCTTACAATGAGCAGTTCTTC. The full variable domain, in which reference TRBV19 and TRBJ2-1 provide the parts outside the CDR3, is DGGITQSPKYLFRKEGQNVTLSCEQNLNHDAMYWYRQDPGQGLRLIYYSQIVNDFQKGDIAEGYSVSREKKESFPLTVTSAQKNPTAFYLCASSIGGRALSYNEQFFGPGTRLTVL.

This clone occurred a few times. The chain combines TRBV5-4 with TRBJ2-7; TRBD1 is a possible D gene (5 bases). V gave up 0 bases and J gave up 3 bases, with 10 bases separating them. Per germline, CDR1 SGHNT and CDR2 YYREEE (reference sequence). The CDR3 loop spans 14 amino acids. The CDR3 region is CASSLDRTYYEQYF. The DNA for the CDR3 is TGTGCCAGCAGCTTGGACAGGACCTACTACGAGCAGTACTTC.

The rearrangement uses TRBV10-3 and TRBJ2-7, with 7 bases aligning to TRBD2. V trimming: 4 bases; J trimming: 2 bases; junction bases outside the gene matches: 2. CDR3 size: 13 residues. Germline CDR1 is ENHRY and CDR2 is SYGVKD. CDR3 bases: TGTGCCATCAGTGGGGGGGGTACCTACGAGCAGTACTTC. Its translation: CAISGGGTYEQYF.

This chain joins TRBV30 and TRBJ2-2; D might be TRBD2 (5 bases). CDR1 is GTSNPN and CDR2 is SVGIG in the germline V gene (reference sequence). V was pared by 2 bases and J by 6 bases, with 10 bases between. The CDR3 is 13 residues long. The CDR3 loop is CAWSPGYPGELFF. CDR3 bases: TGTGCCTGGAGTCCGGGGTACCCCGGGGAGCTGTTTTTT. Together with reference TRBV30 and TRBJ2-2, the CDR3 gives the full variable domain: SQTIHQWPATLVQPVGSPLSLECTVEGTSNPNLYWYRQAAGRGLQLLFYSVGIGQISSEVPQNLSASRPQDRQFILSSKKLLLSDSGFYLCAWSPGYPGELFFGEGSRLTVL.

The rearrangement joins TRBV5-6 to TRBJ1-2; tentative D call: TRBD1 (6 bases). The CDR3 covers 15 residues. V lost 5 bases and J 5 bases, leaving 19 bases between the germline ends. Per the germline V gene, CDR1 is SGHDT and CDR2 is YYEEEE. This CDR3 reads CASRSQGLRSYGYTF. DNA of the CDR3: TGTGCCAGCAGGTCCCAGGGGCTAAGGAGTTATGGCTACACCTTC.

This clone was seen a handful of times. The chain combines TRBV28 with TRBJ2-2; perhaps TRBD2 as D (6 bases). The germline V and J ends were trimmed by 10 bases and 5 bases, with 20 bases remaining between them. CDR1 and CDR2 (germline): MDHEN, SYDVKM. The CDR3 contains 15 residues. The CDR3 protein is CATTYGGGGTGELFF. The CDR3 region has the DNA TGTGCCACCACCTACGGGGGTGGGGGTACCGGGGAGCTGTTTTTT.